The sequence of this T cell receptor (beta chain) was determined in a study of immune evolution from preneoplasia to lung adenocarcinoma (TCRdb year 2021). Regarding the complete study: No AAH lesions showed HLA loss of heterozygosity, compared with 7% of AIS, 15% of MIA and approximately 34% of ADC lesions. Immune contexture across lung adenocarcinoma precursors and invasive adenocarcinoma was profiled using immune gene expression, TCR sequencing and multiplex immunofluorescence. Resected precursor lesions (AAH, AIS, MIA) and invasive adenocarcinomas were each compared against paired morphologically normal lung tissue. The sample size depended on which specimens were available, not on a prior power calculation. The immune data were integrated with whole exome sequencing and methylation data obtained from the same cohort of nodules. In total, the cohort included under 60 patients with pulmonary nodules, all of whom underwent surgical resection. A total of approximately 56 patients contributed TCR sequencing data. According to the study, around 110 samples went through TCR sequencing. POLYSOLVER was used to infer Class I HLA alleles from exome data, and LOHHLA was used to detect allele-specific HLA loss. Study-wide conclusions, independent of this receptor: Compared with EGFR-mutant or double wild-type lesions, KRAS-mutant nodules had the highest T cell clonality. The highest top T cell clone frequencies were observed in normal lung, and a progressive decrease in top T cell clone frequencies appeared to occur from AAH through AIS, MIA and invasive adenocarcinoma. All patients were from Japan and China, so applicability to Western populations was uncertain. Normal lung showed the highest clonality, whereas later-stage lesions appeared to have higher T cell density and diversity but lower clonality. The findings were based on association rather than direct causation, and larger cohorts with long-term follow-up and longitudinal biopsies were deemed needed.

Using the immunoSEQ hsTCRbeta Kit, TCR beta CDR3 regions were sequenced from DNA. Regarding the original processing steps: The ImmunoSEQ Analyzer was used to analyse the TCR sequencing data. T cell clonality was defined as 1 minus Pielou's evenness, as computed on productive rearrangements. T cell diversity was measured with the inverse Simpson index on productive templates. T cell density was TCR beta template counts normalized to usable DNA, estimated by amplifying and sequencing housekeeping genes. Two-sided Kruskal-Wallis tests were used to compare TCR metrics across histologic stages. The clones in this table, taken by TCRdb from immuneACCESS, are in-frame only. Not every clone is retained; where verified, under half of the shortfall comes from an unresolved V gene, and the cause of the rest is unknown. D and trimming were read from the DNA, whereas the V and J calls and clone size are those reported in that table. For this sample there are fewer than 7,500 clones; about 73% appear just once. Clones ranked in the top ten supply roughly 9.8% of the sample.

Between the mid-2010s and the late 2010s, the patients underwent resection in either Japan or China. The histologic diagnosis of each case was independently confirmed on H&E slides by two lung cancer pathologists. Macro-dissection after pathologic assessment enriched premalignant or tumor cells for nucleic acid extraction. FFPE tissue was used for DNA isolation with the AllPrep DNA/RNA FFPE Kit. A word on this clone: Its antigen remains unidentified. The limits of the CDR3 on the DNA are not certain, so only TCRdb's listed CDR3 is given.

Looking up the germline V gene (reference sequence) yields CDR1 LNHDA and CDR2 SQIVND. There are 14 amino acids in the CDR3, from cysteine to phenylalanine inclusive. Recombination connected TRBV19 to TRBJ1-4; the DNA was not compared with TRBD1, the D call given in the table. The sequenced sample consisted of FFPE lung adenocarcinoma in situ tissue. This specimen's cell subset or site label, interpreted: preinvasive adenocarcinoma in situ (AIS). The clonotype was recovered from a donor aged 70 or over with lung adenocarcinoma. The CDR3 protein: CASSIFWPNEKLFF.